This entry features one TCR beta chain sequence. This sample stems from a study of blood T cells in healthy people across ages. A second PCR, run for about 7 to 11 cycles, used a sample-barcoded 5' primer plus a J-beta primer mix. TCRdb processed the 5' RACE reads anew with MiXCR; each CDR3 protein has one entry. The sample has 600,000 to 850,000 distinct CDR3 sequences, approximately 43% seen once. The V and J ends lost 5 bases and 0 bases, in that order; junction bases with no gene match: 3. This CDR3 has 17 residues. The germline gives CDR1 SQVTM, CDR2 ANQGSEA. Sample: blood. The clonotype originates from a woman in her fifties or sixties in good health. The chain uses TRBV29-1 and TRBJ2-2; 16 bases fit TRBD2. The CDR3 here is CSVQGTSGRANTGELFF. CDR3 in DNA: TGCAGCGTTCAAGGGACTAGCGGGAGGGCGAACACCGGGGAGCTGTTTTTT.